This T cell receptor beta chain is from a study of shared clonotypes between healthy human individuals. About the research overall: Donor composition was a couple of women and a few men, aged 18 to 49.

The CDR3 contains 20 residues. The V and J ends lost 1 base and 0 bases, in that order; junction bases with no gene match: 12. The V gene's germline CDR1 is LGHNA and CDR2 YNFKEQ. Sequencing was at deep level. Data came from immunoSEQ multiplex PCR; TCRdb stores just in-frame clones and leaves some out. The sample lists about 2,200,000 clones; about 93% were seen once. In the naive CD8 group, cells lacked CD45RO and were positively selected for CCR7, so terminally differentiated effector memory CD45RA+ cells were left out. The chain links TRBV4-2 to TRBJ2-1, with 10 positions matching TRBD2. The TCR sequence derives from a man between 18 and 29 years old in good health. Some clones in this sample may be carry-over from other donors' samples. What was sequenced was naive CD8+ T cells from PBMCs. The CDR3 nucleotides read TGTGCCAGCAGCCAAGTTCTGGGGACTAGCGAAAGGAGCTCCTACAATGAGCAGTTCTTC. Amino acids: CASSQVLGTSERSSYNEQFF.